This passage covers 28 T cell receptor beta chains from one sample sequenced in a study of blood T cells in healthy people across ages. A second PCR, run for roughly 7 to 12 cycles, used a sample-barcoded 5' primer plus a J-beta primer mix. MiXCR was run by TCRdb on the 5' RACE reads, yielding one entry per CDR3 protein. The top ten hold approximately 7.9% of the sample, which has about 1,400,000 distinct CDR3 sequences, about 40% seen once. The sequencing input was blood. Every receptor here comes from a woman under 30 in good health.

This rearrangement joins TRBV20-1 to TRBJ1-4; no clear D gene. The CDR3 is 14 amino acids. Trimming pared 6 bases from V and 3 bases from J, leaving 14 bases between. Germline V lookup: CDR1 DFQATT, CDR2 SNEGSKA (reference sequence). CDR3 loop: CSAPLPGSNEKLFF. The CDR3 nucleotides are TGCAGTGCACCGCTGCCGGGTTCTAATGAAAAACTGTTTTTT.

The chain carries TRBV5-1 and TRBJ2-1; D may be TRBD1 (5 bases). The germline gives CDR1 SGHRS, CDR2 YFSETQ. V was cut by 3 bases and J by 0 bases, with 16 bases left in between. This CDR3 has 17 residues. The CDR3, as DNA: TGCGCCAGCAGCTCAGATAGACAGCTAAGCTCCTACAATGAGCAGTTCTTC. Protein sequence: CASSSDRQLSSYNEQFF. The full variable domain, in which reference TRBV5-1 and TRBJ2-1 provide the parts outside the CDR3, is KAGVTQTPRYLIKTRGQQVTLSCSPISGHRSVSWYQQTPGQGLQFLFEYFSETQRNKGNFPGRFSGRQFSNSRSEMNVSTLELGDSALYLCASSSDRQLSSYNEQFFGPGTRLTVL.

This clonotype was picked up a small number of times. This sequence joins TRBV27 and TRBJ2-1; unclear D gene. CDR1 MNHEY and CDR2 SMNVEV come from the germline V gene (reference sequence). The CDR3 has 13 amino acids. The V and J ends lost 5 bases and 7 bases respectively, with 12 bases between them. CDR3 DNA: TGTGCCAGCAGTATAAGCCACCGTAATGAGCAGTTCTTC. This codes for CASSISHRNEQFF.

The rearrangement links TRBV7-9 to TRBJ2-5; TRBD2 agrees at 7 bases. V was clipped by 0 bases and J by 0 bases; unmatched bases: 13. This CDR3 spans 19 amino acids. The V gene's germline CDR1 is SEHNR and CDR2 FQNEAQ (reference sequence). The chain's CDR3 is CASSLAGGTTILYQETQYF. For the CDR3, the DNA is TGTGCCAGCAGCTTAGCGGGGGGGACTACCATCCTGTACCAAGAGACCCAGTACTTC.

The V call is TRBV12-3 or TRBV12-4, the J call TRBJ2-2; TRBD2 is a possible D gene (6 bases). This CDR3 is 15 amino acids long. Trimming took off 6 bases at V and 5 bases at J, with 16 bases between the two ends. CDR3 protein: CASSFAGRSTGELFF. CDR3 coding DNA: TGTGCCAGCAGCTTTGCGGGGAGGTCAACCGGGGAGCTGTTTTTT.

The table lists this clonotype with a few counts. The junction does not match germline at one end; this may be a read error. This chain joins TRBV7-7 and TRBJ2-3; 10 nucleotides match TRBD2. CDR3 size: 16 residues. Germline V lookup: CDR1 SSHAT, CDR2 FNYEAQ (reference sequence). CDR3 sequence: CASSEWTSGSTDTQYF. For the CDR3, the DNA is TGTGCTAGCAGCGAATGGACTAGCGGAAGCACAGATACGCAGTATTTT.

This rearrangement joins TRBV12-3 or TRBV12-4 to TRBJ2-7; 7 bases line up with TRBD2. The CDR3 is 14 amino acids. V lost 6 bases, J lost 1 base, and 6 bases stayed unmatched. The CDR3 bases are TGTGCCAGCAGCTCCGGGGGGACTTCCTACGAGCAGTACTTC. As protein: CASSSGGTSYEQYF.

The genes are TRBV9 and TRBJ2-1, with 7 bases lining up with TRBD1. Germline CDR1 reads SGDLS; CDR2 reads YYNGEE. The CDR3 totals 15 residues. The ends lost 2 bases at V and 13 bases at J; junction bases unmatched: 15. Here the CDR3 DNA reads TGTGCCAGCAGCGTTTCGACAGGGCACCAAGAGACCCAGTTCTTC. Translated, it gives CASSVSTGHQETQFF. Variable domain in full (rest from reference TRBV9 and TRBJ2-1): DSGVTQTPKHLITATGQRVTLRCSPRSGDLSVYWYQQSLDQGLQFLIQYYNGEERAKGNILERFSAQQFPDLHSELNLSSLELGDSALYFCASSVSTGHQETQFFGPGTRLTVL.

This clonotype was recorded many times. The rearrangement joins TRBV7-2 to TRBJ2-3; TRBD2 might be the D (6 bases). Germline V gene data show CDR1 as SGHTA and CDR2 as FQGNSA. The CDR3 extends over 14 amino acids. V lost 4 bases, J lost 2 bases, and 10 bases lay in between. CDR3: CASSSGLYTDTQYF. The CDR3 nucleotides are TGTGCCAGCAGCTCGGGACTGTACACAGATACGCAGTATTTT.

This clonotype has only a few counts. This chain joins TRBV6-6 and TRBJ2-7, with 7 bases that match TRBD1. Trimming took 6 bases from V and 0 from J; bases not matched to a gene: 8. The CDR3 spans 15 residues. Germline V gives CDR1 MNHNY, CDR2 SVGAGI (reference sequence). This CDR3 is CASRPDRTSSYEQYF. The CDR3 region has the DNA TGTGCCAGCAGACCGGACAGGACGAGCTCCTACGAGCAGTACTTC.

The table lists this clonotype with a few counts. The gene calls are TRBV28 and TRBJ2-7, with D tentatively TRBD1 or TRBD2 (5 bases each). Germline loops: CDR1 MDHEN, CDR2 SYDVKM. Deletions cut 6 bases from V and 3 bases from J, with 15 bases between. The CDR3 sequence is 14 residues long. CDR3: CASSWDPSNYEQYF. The CDR3 DNA follows: TGTGCCAGCAGCTGGGACCCCTCCAACTACGAGCAGTACTTC.

About this clonotype: A read error is likely, as this CDR3 ends without the conserved phenylalanine or tryptophan. The V call is TRBV7-2, the J call TRBJ2-5, with 7 bases fitting TRBD2. This CDR3 has 14 residues. V shed 6 bases and J 4 bases; nucleotides not matched to a gene: 8. Germline-derived CDR1 and CDR2 are SGHTA and FQGNSA. CDR3 DNA sequence: TGTGCCAGCAGATTTATAGGGGAGGGAGAGACCCAGTACCTC. As protein: CASRFIGEGETQYL.

The V call is TRBV25-1, the J call TRBJ2-3, with D perhaps assigned TRBD1 or TRBD2 (5 bases each). The V gene's germline CDR1 is MGHDK and CDR2 SYGVNS. Deletions cut 0 bases from V and 5 bases from J, with 18 bases between. CDR3 length: 17 residues. In nucleotides, the CDR3 is TGTGCCAGCAGTGAATACGGGGCAGGGTCTAAAGTAGATACGCAGTATTTT. This sequence encodes CASSEYGAGSKVDTQYF. Full variable domain (missing parts from reference TRBV25-1 and TRBJ2-3): EADIYQTPRYLVIGTGKKITLECSQTMGHDKMYWYQQDPGMELHLIHYSYGVNSTEKGDLSSESTVSRIRTEHFPLTLESARPSHTSQYLCASSEYGAGSKVDTQYFGPGTRLTVL.

The chain uses TRBV20-1 and TRBJ2-3, with D unclear. CDR3 length: 12 amino acids. V lost 6 bases and J 6 bases, leaving 13 bases between the germline ends. Germline CDR1 is DFQATT and CDR2 is SNEGSKA (reference sequence). CDR3 loop: CSAATIVDTQYF. CDR3 DNA: TGCAGTGCAGCGACCATCGTGGATACGCAGTATTTT.

This clonotype was seen only a few times. This rearrangement joins TRBV27 to TRBJ2-7; TRBD1 is a possible D gene (6 bases). V lost 3 bases and J lost 1, with 13 bases in between. The CDR3 sequence is 15 residues long. The germline gives CDR1 MNHEY, CDR2 SMNVEV (reference sequence). The CDR3 sequence: CASSFLSRGSYEQYF. The CDR3 DNA is TGTGCCAGCAGTTTTTTGAGCAGGGGTTCCTACGAGCAGTACTTC.

This clonotype was seen more than once but under ten times. The gene calls are TRBV4-1 and TRBJ1-4; 9 positions agree with TRBD1. The trim removed 4 bases at V and 4 bases at J, leaving 7 bases unmatched. The length of the CDR3 is 16 residues. Germline V CDR1 and CDR2: MGHRA, YSYEKL. CDR3 protein: CASSPGTGFYNEKLFF. For the CDR3, the DNA is TGCGCCAGCAGCCCGGGGACAGGGTTTTATAATGAAAAACTGTTTTTT.

This chain joins TRBV4-1 and TRBJ2-5; unclear D gene. The V gene's germline CDR1 is MGHRA and CDR2 YSYEKL. Trimming pared 4 bases from V and 1 base from J, leaving 10 bases between. CDR3 length: 14 amino acids. In DNA form, the CDR3 reads TGCGCCAGCAGCCCCCCTCCCCCCCAAGAGACCCAGTACTTC. Translating gives CASSPPPPQETQYF.

This clonotype occurred once. The genes are TRBV2 and TRBJ2-5, with D possibly TRBD2 on 7 matching bases. This CDR3 comprises 14 residues. The germline V and J ends were trimmed by 6 bases and 2 bases, with 13 bases remaining between them. Germline CDR1 SNHLY, CDR2 FYNNEI. CDR3 bases: TGTGCCAGCAGGCGCGGGGGCCCTCAAGAGACCCAGTACTTC. It translates to CASRRGGPQETQYF.

As concerns this clonotype: A junction boundary mismatches the germline segment, possibly from a read error. This chain's CDR3 is CASSREWGPSHNEQFF. The CDR3 nucleotides are TGCGCCAGCAGCCGAGAGTGGGGGCCCTCCCACAATGAGCAGTTCTTC. The chain carries TRBV5-1 and TRBJ2-1, with D maybe TRBD1 (6 bases). Germline lookup yields CDR1 SGHRS and CDR2 YFSETQ. The CDR3 has 16 amino acids.

The V and J genes are TRBV20-1 and TRBJ2-1; TRBD2 might be the D (6 bases). CDR1 and CDR2 (germline): DFQATT, SNEGSKA (reference sequence). The CDR3 is 13 amino acids. Trimming removed 6 bases from V and 7 bases from J, with 16 bases in between. The CDR3 DNA is TGCAGTGCCCGCGTCCCGGCGGGGAATGAGCAGTTCTTC. Residues: CSARVPAGNEQFF.

This clonotype was counted only a few times. This chain connects TRBV20-1 to TRBJ2-1; TRBD2 aligns across 12 bases. The V segment lost 0 bases and the J segment 7 bases; nucleotides outside the gene matches: 10. Per the germline V gene, CDR1 is DFQATT and CDR2 is SNEGSKA (reference sequence). This CDR3 spans 17 amino acids. DNA of the CDR3: TGCAGTGCTAGAGAACCGACTAGCGGGGGCCCGGGGAATGAGCAGTTCTTC. This sequence encodes CSAREPTSGGPGNEQFF.

About this clonotype itself: The junction does not match germline at one end; this may be a read error. The chain uses TRBV5-1 and TRBJ2-4; weak D call: TRBD1 (6 bases). The tail of the sequence fits TRBJ2-7 better, so the J call may be wrong. The CDR3 extends over 18 amino acids. The germline V gene encodes CDR1 SGHRS and CDR2 YFSETQ. The CDR3 loop is CAGSWGGGDDRYTYEQYF. The CDR3 nucleotides read TGCGCCGGCAGCTGGGGCGGCGGAGATGACAGGTATACCTACGAGCAGTACTTC.

The chain recombines TRBV24-1 with TRBJ1-5; a weak D match, TRBD1 (5 bases). Trimming took off 0 bases at V and 0 bases at J, with 8 bases between the two ends. There are 16 residues in the CDR3. In germline, CDR1 is KGHDR, CDR2 SFDVKD. The CDR3 spells CATSDLRQISNQPQHF. The CDR3 DNA reads TGTGCCACCAGTGATTTGAGACAGATTAGCAATCAGCCCCAGCATTTT.

This clonotype has just a few counts. The rearrangement uses TRBV18 and TRBJ1-4, with unresolved D. The CDR3 sequence is 18 residues long. V was shortened by 6 bases and J by 4 bases, with 24 bases between the two germline ends. Germline V gene data show CDR1 as KGHSH and CDR2 as LQKENI. CDR3 DNA: TGTGCCAGCTCCGACGGATGGAAGATATCATTTGATAATGAAAAACTGTTTTTT. Translated: CASSDGWKISFDNEKLFF.

The CDR3 spells CASSSAGHHGETQYF. DNA of the CDR3: TGTGCCAGCAGCTCAGCGGGACACCATGGAGAGACCCAGTACTTC. The V gene is TRBV7-2, the J gene TRBJ2-5; the D gene is possibly TRBD2 (7 bases). CDR1 is SGHTA, CDR2 FQGNSA, per germline. Trimming removed 4 bases at V and 4 bases at J, with 16 bases between. This CDR3 comprises 15 residues.

This clonotype was detected a few times. CDR3 sequence (DNA): TGTGCCAGCAGCTTACCCGGGACTATCACAGATACGCAGTATTTT. This translates into CASSLPGTITDTQYF. The V gene is TRBV7-8, the J gene TRBJ2-3, with 7 bases that match TRBD2. V trimming: 2 bases; J trimming: 2 bases; junction bases outside the gene matches: 4. The CDR3 runs to 15 residues. The V gene's germline CDR1 is SGHVS and CDR2 FQNEAQ.

The J gene is TRBJ2-7, the V gene TRBV12-3 or TRBV12-4; 7 bases align to TRBD1. The CDR3 is 15 amino acids. Losses at the gene ends were 6 bases for V and 5 bases for J; bases not matched to a gene: 13. The CDR3: CASSPENRGTHEQYF. CDR3 nucleotide sequence: TGTGCCAGCAGCCCAGAGAACAGGGGCACCCACGAGCAGTACTTC.

The chain carries TRBV7-2 and TRBJ2-1; D gene uncertain. Trimming stripped 8 bases from V and 0 bases from J, with 14 bases between. Germline CDR1 and CDR2: SGHTA and FQGNSA. This CDR3 has 15 amino acids. The CDR3 sequence is CASGLTTTSYNEQFF. CDR3 DNA: TGTGCCAGCGGGTTGACGACGACCTCCTACAATGAGCAGTTCTTC.